This T cell receptor beta chain was sequenced during a study of tumor-infiltrating lymphocytes in primary liver carcinoma. Study at large: Surgical resection was used to treat these primary liver carcinoma patients. Each sample had roughly 3.5 to 7.13 million productive TCRbeta reads regardless of tissue type.

Extraction also yielded germline DNA, while blood RNA was obtained from unsorted whole blood. The J segment lost 4 bases and the V segment lost 2 bases, leaving 7 bases of the junction unmatched. From germline, CDR1 is SGHAT and CDR2 FQNNGV. This CDR3 has 15 amino acids. From roughly 0.45 ug total RNA, TCR beta cDNA was generated with a primer in the constant region. The TCR beta library was amplified through three nested multiplex PCR rounds in a modified ARM-PCR procedure. It was with TRBV1-TRBV30 forward primers and a C-beta reverse primer that the first two PCR rounds were run, at roughly 11 cycles each. TCRdb used MiXCR to reprocess the multiplex PCR reads, holding one entry per CDR3 protein. The sample carries fewer than 400,000 distinct CDR3 sequences, about three fifths recorded once.

The source material was peripheral blood. The gene calls are TRBV11-2 and TRBJ2-7; 8 bases are a match to TRBD1. The receptor's source is a woman in her twenties or thirties with primary liver carcinoma and hepatitis B virus infection. CDR3 sequence (DNA): TGTGCCAGCAGCTTATACCAGGGACAGGCTTACGAGCAGTACTTC. Protein: CASSLYQGQAYEQYF.